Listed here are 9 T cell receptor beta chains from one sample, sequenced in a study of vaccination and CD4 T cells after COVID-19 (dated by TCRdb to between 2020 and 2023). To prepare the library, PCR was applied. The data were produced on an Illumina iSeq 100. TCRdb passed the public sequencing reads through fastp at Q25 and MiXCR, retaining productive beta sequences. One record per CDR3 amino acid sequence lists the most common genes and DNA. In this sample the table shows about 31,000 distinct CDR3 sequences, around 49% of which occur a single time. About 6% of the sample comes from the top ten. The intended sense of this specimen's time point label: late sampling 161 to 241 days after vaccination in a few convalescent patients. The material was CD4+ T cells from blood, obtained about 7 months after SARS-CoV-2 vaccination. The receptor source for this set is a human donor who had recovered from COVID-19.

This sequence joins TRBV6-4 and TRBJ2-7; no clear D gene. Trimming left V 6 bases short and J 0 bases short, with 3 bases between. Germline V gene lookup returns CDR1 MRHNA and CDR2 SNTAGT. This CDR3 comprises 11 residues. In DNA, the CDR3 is TGTGCCAGCAGGTTCTCCTACGAGCAGTACTTC. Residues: CASRFSYEQYF.

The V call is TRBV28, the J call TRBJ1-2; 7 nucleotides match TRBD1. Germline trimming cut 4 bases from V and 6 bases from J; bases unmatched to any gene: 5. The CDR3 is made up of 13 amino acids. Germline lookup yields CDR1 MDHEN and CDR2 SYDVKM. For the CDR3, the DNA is TGTGCCAGCAGTTCCGGGACAGATGATGGCTACACCTTC. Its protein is CASSSGTDDGYTF.

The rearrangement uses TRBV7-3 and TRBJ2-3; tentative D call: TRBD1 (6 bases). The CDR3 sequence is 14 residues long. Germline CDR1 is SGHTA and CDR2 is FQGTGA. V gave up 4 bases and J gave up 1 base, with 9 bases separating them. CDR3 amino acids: CASSSGDGTDTQYF. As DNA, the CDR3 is TGTGCCAGCAGCTCAGGGGATGGCACAGATACGCAGTATTTT.

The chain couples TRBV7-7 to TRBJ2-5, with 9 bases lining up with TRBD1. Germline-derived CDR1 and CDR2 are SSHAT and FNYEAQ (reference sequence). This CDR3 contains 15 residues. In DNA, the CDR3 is TGTGCTAGCGGCCTGACAGGGGGGAATCAAGAGACCCAGTACTTC. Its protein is CASGLTGGNQETQYF.

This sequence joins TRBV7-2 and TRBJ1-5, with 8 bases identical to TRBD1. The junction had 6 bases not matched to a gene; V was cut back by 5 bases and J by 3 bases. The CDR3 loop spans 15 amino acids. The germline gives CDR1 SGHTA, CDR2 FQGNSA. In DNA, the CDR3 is TGTGCCAGCAGCCCCGGGACAGGATCCAATCAGCCCCAGCATTTT. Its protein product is CASSPGTGSNQPQHF.

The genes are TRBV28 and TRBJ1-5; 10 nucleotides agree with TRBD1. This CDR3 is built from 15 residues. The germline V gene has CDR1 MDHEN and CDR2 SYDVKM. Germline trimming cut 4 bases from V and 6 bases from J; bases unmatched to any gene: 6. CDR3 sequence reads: CASSSGQGEAQPQHF. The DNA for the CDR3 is TGTGCCAGCAGTTCCGGACAGGGGGAGGCTCAGCCCCAGCATTTT.

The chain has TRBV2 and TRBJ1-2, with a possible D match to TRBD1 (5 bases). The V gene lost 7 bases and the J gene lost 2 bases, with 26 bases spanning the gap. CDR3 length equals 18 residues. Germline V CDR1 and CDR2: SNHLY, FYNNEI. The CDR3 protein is CASNSDQRPGLGNYGYTF. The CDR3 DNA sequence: TGTGCCAGCAACTCGGACCAAAGACCAGGGTTGGGGAACTATGGCTACACCTTC.

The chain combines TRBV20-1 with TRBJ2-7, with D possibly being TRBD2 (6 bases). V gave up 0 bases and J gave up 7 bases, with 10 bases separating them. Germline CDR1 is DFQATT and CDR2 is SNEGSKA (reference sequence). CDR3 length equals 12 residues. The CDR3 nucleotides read TGCAGTGCTAGAGACAGCGGGTGGGAGCAGTACTTC. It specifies CSARDSGWEQYF.

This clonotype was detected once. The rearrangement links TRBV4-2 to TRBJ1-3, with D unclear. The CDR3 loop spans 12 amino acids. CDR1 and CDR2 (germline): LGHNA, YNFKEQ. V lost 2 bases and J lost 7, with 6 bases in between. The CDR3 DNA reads TGTGCCAGCAGCCAATCCGACAACACCATATATTTT. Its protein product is CASSQSDNTIYF.